The T cell receptor (beta chain) described here comes from a study of tumor-infiltrating lymphocytes in primary liver carcinoma. Turning to the study itself: T1-T3 N0M0 was the stage of the tumors, which were about 4.2 to 10 cm across. Regarding the study as a whole: Only about 7-24% of top clones occurred in every one of the five tumor regions. The difference in top-250-clone fraction between tumors and blood was significant, favoring tumors (p = 0.039).

Concerning this clonotype: Antigen unknown. One end of the junction varies from germline; a read error may be responsible.

Priming with a constant-region primer yielded TCR beta cDNA from about 510 ng total RNA. Slightly modified ARM-PCR with three nested multiplex PCR rounds yielded TCR beta libraries. Forward primers for TRBV1-TRBV30 and a C-beta reverse primer served the first two PCR rounds, at around 11 cycles each. TCRdb redid the calling of the multiplex PCR reads with MiXCR, one entry per CDR3 protein. The data show around 70,000 distinct CDR3 sequences, with more than 60% seen just once and 25% to 30% held by the top ten. The CDR3 is 14 amino acids. The germline gives CDR1 MNHNS, CDR2 SASEGT. Unsorted bulk tissue (about 20-32 mg) underwent RNA and DNA co-extraction. Every single tumor sample held over 80% viable tumor cells.

The rearrangement links TRBV6-1 to TRBJ2-5; a weak D match, TRBD2 (6 bases). This TCR derives from a man aged 40-49 years with primary liver carcinoma and hepatitis B virus infection. What was sequenced was liver tumor tissue from sampling region 4. Regarding subset: tumor region T4, right-lateral pole. The CDR3 region has the DNA TGTGCCAGCAGTTCTTGGACTACCCGGGAGACCCAGTATTTC. It yields the protein CASSSWTTRETQYF.